Below, 27 T cell receptor beta chains from the same sample are listed, as sequenced in a study of cytomegalovirus exposure and HLA in healthy donors. Vbeta (60) and Jbeta (13) primers were used in the PCR. Produced via immunoSEQ multiplex PCR; TCRdb's table is partial and in-frame only. Of 210,000 or so clones listed, over 60% are singletons. The specimen sequenced was PBMCs. Receptors originate from a young man in good health and CMV-seronegative.

This clone was seen once. The gene calls are TRBV7-9 and TRBJ1-5, with 8 nucleotides matching TRBD1. The CDR3 is made up of 16 amino acids. Germline values: CDR1 SEHNR, CDR2 FQNEAQ (reference sequence). The V and J ends lost 2 bases and 6 bases, in that order; junction bases with no gene match: 9. CDR3 amino acids: CASSLWNRGKSQPQHF. The CDR3, as DNA: TGTGCCAGCAGCTTATGGAACAGGGGGAAAAGTCAGCCCCAGCATTTT.

This chain joins TRBV27 and TRBJ2-7; D may be TRBD2 (6 bases). The V end lost 0 bases, the J end lost 0 bases, and 12 bases lay between the germline ends. The CDR3 consists of 16 residues. Germline CDR1 reads MNHEY; CDR2 reads SMNVEV (reference sequence). As DNA, the CDR3 is TGTGCCAGCAGTTTATCGGCGGGGCTGGGCTCCTACGAGCAGTACTTC. Amino acid sequence: CASSLSAGLGSYEQYF.

The chain combines TRBV9 with TRBJ1-5, with D maybe TRBD1 (6 bases). Trimming removed 3 bases from V and 6 bases from J, with 16 bases in between. The CDR3 spans 15 residues. Germline V gives CDR1 SGDLS, CDR2 YYNGEE. Written as DNA, the CDR3 is TGTGCCAGCAGCGCTTCGGGACAAGGCTCTCAGCCCCAGCATTTT. This encodes CASSASGQGSQPQHF.

The V call is TRBV11-2, the J call TRBJ2-7; D is undetermined. V dropped 1 base and J dropped 0 bases, with 10 bases sitting between them. The CDR3 is 15 amino acids. Germline values: CDR1 SGHAT, CDR2 FQNNGV. The CDR3 loop reads CASSLGQALSYEQYF. CDR3 sequence (DNA): TGTGCCAGCAGCTTAGGGCAGGCCCTCTCCTACGAGCAGTACTTC.

CDR3 in amino acids: CAWSVVSGNTIYF. The DNA for the CDR3 is TGTGCCTGGAGTGTCGTATCTGGAAACACCATATATTTT. The chain links TRBV30 to TRBJ1-3, with D hard to call. The CDR3 length is 13 residues. The germline V and J ends were trimmed by 0 bases and 1 base, with 4 bases remaining between them. The germline CDR1 and CDR2 sequences are GTSNPN and SVGIG (reference sequence).

The V call is TRBV9, the J call TRBJ1-6; 7 bases are shared with TRBD1. CDR1 is SGDLS and CDR2 is YYNGEE in the germline V gene. The CDR3 is 15 residues long. J was trimmed by 8 bases and V by 3 bases; bases with no gene match: 8. The CDR3 DNA follows: TGTGCCAGCAGCGCGACAGGGCTGGTAGATTCACCCCTCCACTTT. The encoded protein is CASSATGLVDSPLHF.

Comment on this clone: Other DNA sequences in the same sample also yield this CDR3. In DNA, the CDR3 is TGTGCCAGCAGCCCGAGGACAGGGACAGATACGCAGTATTTT. This codes for CASSPRTGTDTQYF. This chain joins TRBV7-9 and TRBJ2-3, with 8 bases that match TRBD1. This CDR3 spans 14 amino acids. Germline CDR1 and CDR2: SEHNR and FQNEAQ (reference sequence). V shed 5 bases and J 3 bases; nucleotides not matched to a gene: 4.

V and J are TRBV6-5 and TRBJ1-4, with unresolved D. V was clipped by 3 bases and J by 5 bases, with 10 bases between them. Germline CDR1 is MNHEY and CDR2 is SVGAGI. The CDR3 runs to 14 residues. The CDR3 DNA follows: TGTGCCAGCAGTTATAGCAGTTCGAATGAAAAACTGTTTTTT. Its protein product is CASSYSSSNEKLFF.

This chain joins TRBV6-1 and TRBJ2-5; D is perhaps TRBD2 (5 bases). V gave up 3 bases and J gave up 4 bases, with 12 bases separating them. Per germline, CDR1 MNHNS and CDR2 SASEGT. This CDR3 comprises 14 residues. The CDR3 here is CASSDYRAGETQYF. The CDR3 region has the DNA TGTGCCAGCAGTGATTATCGGGCGGGAGAGACCCAGTACTTC.

This rearrangement joins TRBV7-6 to TRBJ2-3; 10 bases line up with TRBD1. The CDR3 is 15 residues long. J lost 1 base, V lost 5 bases, and 3 bases had no gene match. Germline values: CDR1 SGHVS, CDR2 FNYEAQ. CDR3 sequence (DNA): TGTGCCAGCAGCCAAGGGACAGGGGGCACAGATACGCAGTATTTT. Protein sequence: CASSQGTGGTDTQYF.

The chain combines TRBV18 with TRBJ2-7, with 8 bases lining up with TRBD1. J was trimmed by 4 bases and V by 6 bases; bases with no gene match: 11. The CDR3 contains 15 residues. Germline V gives CDR1 KGHSH, CDR2 LQKENI. CDR3 region: CASSLPGGKGYEQYF. The CDR3 DNA reads as TGTGCCAGCTCGCTCCCAGGGGGCAAAGGGTACGAGCAGTACTTC.

The gene calls are TRBV4-1 and TRBJ2-7, with D possibly being TRBD2 (6 bases). Between the trimmed V and J ends, which lost 3 bases and 8 bases, there was a span of 17 bases. Germline CDR1 and CDR2: MGHRA and YSYEKL. The CDR3 covers 14 residues. The CDR3 DNA reads as TGCGCCAGCAGCCACGAGGACCCGGGGGAAAAGCAGTACTTC. Translated, it gives CASSHEDPGEKQYF.

The CDR3 reads CASSFRSPNEQYF. Here the CDR3 DNA reads TGTGCCAGCAGTTTTAGAAGCCCCAACGAGCAGTACTTC. This chain uses TRBV28 with TRBJ2-7, with D unresolved. Germline V gives CDR1 MDHEN, CDR2 SYDVKM. The CDR3 is 13 residues long. The germline V and J ends were trimmed by 3 bases and 5 bases, with 11 bases remaining between them.

The V call is TRBV4-1, the J call TRBJ1-1; D call uncertain. This CDR3 is 17 amino acids long. The germline V gene encodes CDR1 MGHRA and CDR2 YSYEKL. Trimming removed 1 base at V and 3 bases at J, with 18 bases between. CDR3 bases: TGCGCCAGCAGCCAAGGTAAAATCGGATCGGGGTACACTGAAGCTTTCTTT. This gives the protein CASSQGKIGSGYTEAFF.

V gene TRBV27 combines with J gene TRBJ1-1; D might be TRBD1 (6 bases). The V gene lost 0 bases and the J gene lost 1 base, with 12 bases spanning the gap. From germline, CDR1 is MNHEY and CDR2 SMNVEV (reference sequence). CDR3 length equals 16 residues. The CDR3 region is CASSLSQGKENTEAFF. The DNA of the CDR3 is TGTGCCAGCAGTTTATCTCAGGGGAAGGAGAACACTGAAGCTTTCTTT.

This sequence joins TRBV13 and TRBJ2-3; tentative D call: TRBD2 (6 bases). The CDR3 runs 14 residues. Trimming took off 5 bases at V and 5 bases at J, with 14 bases between the two ends. Germline V gene sequence: CDR1 PRHDT, CDR2 FYEKMQ (reference sequence). As DNA, the CDR3 is TGTGCCAGCAGCCGCGGGGCGACGGTAGATACGCAGTATTTT. This encodes CASSRGATVDTQYF.

The chain combines TRBV27 with TRBJ2-1, with 7 nucleotides matching TRBD1. The germline V gene encodes CDR1 MNHEY and CDR2 SMNVEV (reference sequence). The junction had 4 bases not matched to a gene; V was cut back by 3 bases and J by 5 bases. This CDR3 comprises 14 residues. The CDR3 DNA follows: TGTGCCAGCAGTTTTCTCGGACAGGACAATGAGCAGTTCTTC. It codes for CASSFLGQDNEQFF.

In its sample, this clone was seen once. V is TRBV5-6 and J is TRBJ2-2, with TRBD1 as a possible D gene (5 bases). Germline V gene lookup returns CDR1 SGHDT and CDR2 YYEEEE. The germline V and J ends were trimmed by 0 bases and 6 bases, with 9 bases remaining between them. CDR3 size: 14 residues. The chain's CDR3 is CASSLGKGPGELFF. CDR3 DNA sequence: TGTGCCAGCAGCTTGGGAAAGGGGCCCGGGGAGCTGTTTTTT. Using reference TRBV5-6 and TRBJ2-2 for the parts outside the CDR3, the full variable domain is DAGVTQSPTHLIKTRGQQVTLRCSPKSGHDTVSWYQQALGQGPQFIFQYYEEEERQRGNFPDRFSGHQFPNYSSELNVNALLLGDSALYLCASSLGKGPGELFFGEGSRLTVL.

The V and J genes are TRBV19 and TRBJ1-4; the match to TRBD1 covers 10 bases. J was trimmed by 6 bases and V by 3 bases; bases with no gene match: 1. CDR1 is LNHDA and CDR2 is SQIVND in the germline V gene (reference sequence). The CDR3 covers 14 residues. CDR3 region: CASSMDRGDEKLFF. The CDR3 DNA reads as TGTGCCAGTAGTATGGACAGGGGGGATGAAAAACTGTTTTTT.

On this clone itself: Likely a read error: the CDR3 ends without its conserved phenylalanine or tryptophan. The limits of the CDR3 on the DNA are not certain, so only TCRdb's listed CDR3 is given. This chain uses TRBV28 with TRBJ2-7; TRBD1 is the table's D call and was not checked against the DNA. Germline CDR1 reads MDHEN; CDR2 reads SYDVKM. Ends included, the CDR3 has 14 residues. The CDR3 loop reads CASTRTQGEQIGFP.

This chain uses TRBV14 with TRBJ2-1; D unresolved. The CDR3 loop spans 14 amino acids. Trimming pared 0 bases from V and 9 bases from J, leaving 12 bases between. The germline V gene encodes CDR1 SGHDN and CDR2 FVKESK. The CDR3: CASSQDLSRSEQFF. In DNA form, the CDR3 reads TGTGCCAGCAGCCAAGATTTGAGTCGTAGTGAGCAGTTCTTC.

V is TRBV6-4 and J is TRBJ2-1, with 11 bases identical to TRBD1. CDR1 is MRHNA, CDR2 SNTAGT, per germline. After removal of 2 bases from V and 0 bases from J, the junction contained 9 bases not matched to a gene. This CDR3 is 19 amino acids long. The CDR3 is CASSDGGQGGRPSYNEQFF. As DNA, the CDR3 is TGTGCCAGCAGTGACGGGGGACAGGGGGGGAGGCCCTCCTACAATGAGCAGTTCTTC.

The chain carries TRBV27 and TRBJ2-7, with 10 bases identical to TRBD2. Germline V gives CDR1 MNHEY, CDR2 SMNVEV (reference sequence). The CDR3 runs to 18 residues. After removal of 0 bases from V and 2 bases from J, the junction contained 10 bases not matched to a gene. CDR3 residues: CASSLSIRTSGAPYEQYF. The DNA for the CDR3 is TGTGCCAGCAGTTTATCGATTCGGACTAGCGGAGCCCCCTACGAGCAGTACTTC.

J is TRBJ2-7 and V is TRBV7-3; 8 bases align to TRBD2. The CDR3 covers 14 residues. The V gene's germline CDR1 is SGHTA and CDR2 FQGTGA. V trimming: 5 bases; J trimming: 6 bases; junction bases outside the gene matches: 9. CDR3 loop: CASSPSGRAVEQYF. For the CDR3, the DNA is TGTGCCAGCAGCCCATCCGGGAGGGCCGTCGAGCAGTACTTC.

Concerning this clone itself: An end of the junction differs from the germline gene, which may be a read error. Other DNA sequences in this specimen translate into the identical CDR3. V and J are TRBV7-7 and TRBJ2-2; 12 positions match TRBD2. Germline CDR1 is SSHAT and CDR2 is FNYEAQ (reference sequence). There are 16 residues in the CDR3. The CDR3 region has the DNA TGTGCTAGCAGCTTAGGACTAGCGGGGACCACCGGGGAGCTGTTTTTT. As protein: CASSLGLAGTTGELFF.

CDR3 nucleotide sequence: TGTGCCAGCAGCCGCGGACTAGAGGAGACCCAGTACTTC. Its translation: CASSRGLEETQYF. The chain links TRBV11-2 to TRBJ2-5; TRBD2 matches at 7 bases. The CDR3 is 13 residues long. CDR1 is SGHAT and CDR2 is FQNNGV in the germline V gene. V was clipped by 5 bases and J by 5 bases; unmatched bases: 5.

This clone appeared a single time. This chain connects TRBV10-3 to TRBJ2-5; the match to TRBD2 covers 10 bases. The junction had 17 bases not matched to a gene; V was cut back by 6 bases and J by 4 bases. Germline CDR1 and CDR2: ENHRY and SYGVKD. The CDR3 is 18 amino acids. The CDR3: CAIRKTRLGAGGRETQYF. The CDR3 coding sequence is TGTGCCATCAGGAAGACTAGGTTAGGAGCGGGAGGGAGAGAGACCCAGTACTTC.